This TCR beta chain was observed in a study of cytomegalovirus exposure and HLA in healthy donors. The PCR used 60 Vbeta and 13 Jbeta primers. TCRdb keeps only in-frame clones here, not all; method: immunoSEQ multiplex PCR. The sample has 100,000 to 150,000 clones; about 11% are singletons. Germline V gives CDR1 MNHEY, CDR2 SVGAGI. Germline trimming cut 5 bases from V and 5 bases from J; bases unmatched to any gene: 4. This CDR3 has 13 residues. General study findings and limits: Later on, analysis showed that most CMV-associated TCR beta chains appeared to be HLA-restricted.

This clone has just a few counts. The antigen is not known. The receptor was isolated from a woman aged 18-29 years in good health and CMV-seropositive. Specimen: PBMCs. The genes are TRBV6-5 and TRBJ1-1, with 8 bases aligning to TRBD1. CDR3 DNA sequence: TGTGCCAGCAGTCGGACAGGGTGGACTGAAGCTTTCTTT. It specifies CASSRTGWTEAFF.